Below, 26 T cell receptor beta chains from the same sample are listed, as sequenced in a study of cytomegalovirus exposure and HLA in healthy donors. The PCR employed 60 Vbeta primers together with 13 Jbeta primers. The method was immunoSEQ multiplex PCR; TCRdb's version includes in-frame clones alone and lacks a portion of them. The sample totals about 72,000 clones. The sample consisted of PBMCs. These receptors were taken from a man aged 50 or older in good health and CMV-seropositive.

The chain couples TRBV5-4 to TRBJ2-7; 10 bases are shared with TRBD1. The V and J ends lost 4 bases and 7 bases, in that order; junction bases with no gene match: 11. The CDR3 has 15 residues. Germline CDR1 and CDR2: SGHNT and YYREEE (reference sequence). CDR3 loop: CASSNGGTGVEEQYV. Here the CDR3 DNA reads TGTGCCAGCAGCAATGGCGGGACAGGGGTTGAAGAGCAGTACGTC.

The CDR3 spells CASSYSEGRNYEQYV. CDR3 nucleotide sequence: TGTGCCAGCAGTTACTCGGAGGGTAGGAACTACGAGCAGTACGTC. The chain joins TRBV6-6 to TRBJ2-7; a possible D gene is TRBD2 (6 bases). Germline V gene sequence: CDR1 MNHNY, CDR2 SVGAGI (reference sequence). The CDR3 has 15 amino acids. Trimming removed 0 bases from V and 3 bases from J, with 12 bases in between.

CDR3 loop: CASSLGRPNTEAFF. In nucleotides, the CDR3 is TGTGCCAGCAGCTTAGGCAGGCCGAACACTGAAGCTTTCTTT. The chain joins TRBV7-6 to TRBJ1-1, with D uncertain. CDR3 size: 14 residues. Germline-derived CDR1 and CDR2 are SGHVS and FNYEAQ. The germline V and J ends were trimmed by 1 base and 1 base, with 7 bases remaining between them.

V gene TRBV20-1 combines with J gene TRBJ1-4; D gene uncertain. Germline V gene lookup returns CDR1 DFQATT and CDR2 SNEGSKA (reference sequence). This CDR3 is built from 11 residues. V dropped 3 bases and J dropped 10 bases, with 9 bases sitting between them. The CDR3 loop is CSASSEGKLFF. The CDR3 DNA is TGCAGTGCTAGCTCGGAGGGAAAACTGTTTTTT.

The V and J genes are TRBV5-4 and TRBJ1-2; TRBD1 matches 7 bases. The CDR3 extends over 15 amino acids. V dropped 2 bases and J dropped 7; count of bases not matched to a gene: 11. Germline V gene data show CDR1 as SGHNT and CDR2 as YYREEE (reference sequence). This CDR3 is CASSFSDRVGGGYTF. CDR3 in DNA: TGTGCCAGCAGCTTCTCTGACAGGGTGGGTGGTGGCTACACCTTC.

The gene calls are TRBV5-1 and TRBJ1-6; no clear D. The CDR3 contains 15 residues. Germline V gene lookup returns CDR1 SGHRS and CDR2 YFSETQ. V lost 0 bases to trimming and J lost 10 bases, with 14 bases between them. The CDR3 loop is CASSLEITENSPLHF. The CDR3 bases are TGCGCCAGCAGCTTGGAGATAACGGAGAACTCACCCCTCCACTTT.

V usage is TRBV5-1 and J usage is TRBJ1-1; D perhaps matches TRBD1 (5 bases). Per germline, CDR1 SGHRS and CDR2 YFSETQ. V was clipped by 1 base and J by 4 bases, with 14 bases between them. The CDR3 spans 15 residues. Here the CDR3 reads CASSLRSRGSTEAFF. The CDR3 nucleotides read TGCGCCAGCAGCTTGAGGTCCCGGGGGTCCACTGAAGCTTTCTTT.

The genes are TRBV13 and TRBJ2-5; D is undetermined. Looked up from germline, CDR1 is PRHDT and CDR2 is FYEKMQ (reference sequence). This CDR3 has 14 residues. Trimming pared 2 bases from V and 2 bases from J, leaving 9 bases between. The CDR3 loop reads CASSLQAVQETQYF. CDR3 bases: TGTGCCAGCAGCTTACAGGCAGTACAAGAGACCCAGTACTTC. Full variable domain (outside the CDR3, taken from reference TRBV13 and TRBJ2-5): AAGVIQSPRHLIKEKRETATLKCYPIPRHDTVYWYQQGPGQDPQFLISFYEKMQSDKGSIPDRFSAQQFSDYHSELNMSSLELGDSALYFCASSLQAVQETQYFGPGTRLLVL.

The rearrangement uses TRBV29-1 and TRBJ2-1, with 12 bases that match TRBD2. The CDR3 length is 14 residues. After removal of 5 bases from V and 4 bases from J, the junction contained 3 bases not matched to a gene. Looked up from germline, CDR1 is SQVTM and CDR2 is ANQGSEA. The CDR3 DNA reads TGCAGCGTTACGGGGACTAGCGGGTACAATGAGCAGTTCTTC. Amino acids: CSVTGTSGYNEQFF.

The chain is built from TRBV7-8 and TRBJ2-7; perhaps TRBD1 as D (5 bases). The ends were cut back, 4 bases at V and 0 bases at J, with 16 bases in the middle. Germline V gene lookup returns CDR1 SGHVS and CDR2 FQNEAQ. CDR3 size: 16 residues. CDR3 sequence: CASSSRTQASSYEQYV. As DNA, the CDR3 is TGTGCCAGCAGCTCCAGGACACAGGCGAGCTCCTACGAGCAGTACGTC.

Here the CDR3 DNA reads TGTGCCAGCTCACCCGGGGGGGGGTCCTACAATGAGCAGTTCTTC. The encoded protein is CASSPGGGSYNEQFF. The rearrangement links TRBV18 to TRBJ2-1, with 8 bases identical to TRBD2. V gave up 3 bases and J gave up 1 base; unmatched junction bases: 2. This CDR3 has 15 amino acids. CDR1 is KGHSH and CDR2 is LQKENI in the germline V gene.

The chain carries TRBV28 and TRBJ2-5; TRBD2 aligns across 12 bases. From germline, CDR1 is MDHEN and CDR2 SYDVKM. The CDR3 has 15 amino acids. V lost 5 bases and J lost 4; bases outside the gene matches: 5. CDR3 nucleotide sequence: TGTGCCAGCAGTCCTTCGGGACTAGCGGGAGAGACCCAGTACTTC. Translated: CASSPSGLAGETQYF. The full variable domain, in which reference TRBV28 and TRBJ2-5 provide the parts outside the CDR3, is DVKVTQSSRYLVKRTGEKVFLECVQDMDHENMFWYRQDPGLGLRLIYFSYDVKMKEKGDIPEGYSVSREKKERFSLILESASTNQTSMYLCASSPSGLAGETQYFGPGTRLLVL.

The chain has TRBV23-1 and TRBJ2-7, with 10 positions matching TRBD1. TRBV23-1 is an ORF for which the function is uncertain. V trimming: 0 bases; J trimming: 6 bases; junction bases outside the gene matches: 17. This CDR3 region has 19 residues. This CDR3 reads CASSQSRVNRDRGGCEQYV. As DNA, the CDR3 is TGCGCCAGCAGTCAATCCCGCGTTAACCGGGACAGGGGCGGTTGCGAGCAGTACGTC.

The chain uses TRBV5-1 and TRBJ2-6; no firm D call. V lost 1 base and J lost 2, with 4 bases in between. The length of the CDR3 is 14 residues. Germline assignment: CDR1 SGHRS and CDR2 YFSETQ. In DNA, the CDR3 is TGCGCCAGCAGCTTGTCGGCTGGGGCCAACGTCCTGACTTTC. Protein sequence: CASSLSAGANVLTF.

This chain links TRBV19 with TRBJ2-3; no definite D call. CDR1 and CDR2 from the germline V gene are LNHDA and SQIVND (reference sequence). The germline V and J ends were trimmed by 0 bases and 4 bases, with 5 bases remaining between them. The CDR3 totals 13 residues. CDR3 sequence (DNA): TGTGCCAGTAGTATAGATCCAGCAGATACGCAGTATTTT. Residues: CASSIDPADTQYF.

The V gene is TRBV2, the J gene TRBJ1-5; 7 nucleotides match TRBD1. Germline V gives CDR1 SNHLY, CDR2 FYNNEI. The junction had 8 bases not matched to a gene; V was cut back by 5 bases and J by 1 base. This CDR3 is 16 amino acids long. For the CDR3, the DNA is TGTGCCAGCAGTCGACAGGGAATAGGGAGCAATCAGCCCCAGCATTTT. It yields the protein CASSRQGIGSNQPQHF.

V and J are TRBV4-1 and TRBJ2-1, with D uncertain. Germline V CDR1 and CDR2: MGHRA, YSYEKL. This CDR3 spans 16 amino acids. Between the trimmed V and J ends, which lost 1 base and 1 base, there was a span of 11 bases. CDR3 DNA: TGCGCCAGCAGCCAAGGGGTCATCGGGTCCTACAATGAGCAGTTCTTC. Translation: CASSQGVIGSYNEQFF.

This chain links TRBV4-1 with TRBJ2-5, with 10 bases lining up with TRBD2. CDR1 MGHRA and CDR2 YSYEKL come from the germline V gene. Trimming removed 4 bases from V and 5 bases from J; junction bases left unmatched: 7. This CDR3 has 15 residues. The CDR3 is CASSPQRGGGETQYF. The CDR3, as DNA: TGCGCCAGCAGCCCGCAGCGGGGGGGCGGCGAGACCCAGTACTTC.

The chain couples TRBV6-5 to TRBJ1-2; unclear D gene. The V gene's germline CDR1 is MNHEY and CDR2 SVGAGI. This CDR3 is built from 13 residues. V was shortened by 6 bases and J by 7 bases, with 15 bases between the two germline ends. The chain's CDR3 is CASRRSTETGYTF. Here the CDR3 DNA reads TGTGCCAGCAGGAGATCCACAGAAACTGGCTACACCTTC.

The chain uses TRBV18 and TRBJ1-5; D might be TRBD1 (6 bases). Germline V CDR1 and CDR2: KGHSH, LQKENI. CDR3 length: 15 amino acids. Between the trimmed V and J ends, which lost 2 bases and 4 bases, there was a span of 12 bases. Here the CDR3 reads CASSPEDRPNQPQHF. CDR3 in DNA: TGTGCCAGCTCACCAGAAGACAGGCCGAATCAGCCCCAGCATTTT.

The chain employs TRBV30 and TRBJ1-4; D call uncertain. Trimming shortened V by 1 base and J by 7 bases, and 10 bases separated the two germline ends. The CDR3 covers 13 residues. In germline, CDR1 is GTSNPN, CDR2 SVGIG (reference sequence). The CDR3 region is CAWSAGRLEKLFF. The CDR3 coding sequence is TGTGCCTGGAGTGCTGGCAGGCTTGAAAAACTGTTTTTT.

CDR3 DNA: TGTGCCAGCAGTGACCCCGGGAATAACTACGAGCAGTACTTC. Its translation is CASSDPGNNYEQYF. The chain combines TRBV6-1 with TRBJ2-5, with a tentative D call TRBD2 (5 bases). The end of the DNA is better explained by TRBJ2-7, so the J call may be wrong. The CDR3 loop spans 14 amino acids. CDR1 and CDR2 (germline): MNHNS, SASEGT.

V is TRBV6-1 and J is TRBJ2-7; tentatively, D is TRBD1 (6 bases). CDR1 and CDR2 from the germline V gene are MNHNS and SASEGT. With 8 bases removed from V and 2 bases from J, the gap between germline ends came to 10 bases. CDR3 length: 12 amino acids. CDR3 region: CASVGQPYEQYV. CDR3 nucleotide sequence: TGTGCCAGCGTAGGACAGCCCTACGAGCAGTACGTC.

This chain uses TRBV30 with TRBJ1-1; no definite D call. Germline V CDR1 and CDR2: GTSNPN, SVGIG (reference sequence). With 3 bases removed from V and 3 bases from J, the gap between germline ends came to 17 bases. CDR3 length: 15 amino acids. CDR3 loop: CAWRPSPTGDTEAFF. The DNA of the CDR3 is TGTGCCTGGAGACCCTCCCCCACCGGAGACACTGAAGCTTTCTTT. The entire variable domain, with the rest obtained from reference TRBV30 and TRBJ1-1, is as follows: SQTIHQWPATLVQPVGSPLSLECTVEGTSNPNLYWYRQAAGRGLQLLFYSVGIGQISSEVPQNLSASRPQDRQFILSSKKLLLSDSGFYLCAWRPSPTGDTEAFFGQGTRLTVV.

This chain connects TRBV9 to TRBJ2-3; TRBD2 might be the D (5 bases). CDR1 is SGDLS, CDR2 YYNGEE, per germline. V was shortened by 0 bases and J by 6 bases, with 11 bases between the two germline ends. The CDR3 extends over 14 amino acids. CDR3 bases: TGTGCCAGCAGCGTAGACGGGATAGGGGATACGCAGTATTTT. It yields the protein CASSVDGIGDTQYF.

The rearrangement joins TRBV12-5 to TRBJ1-2; D uncertain. Per the germline V gene, CDR1 is LGHNT and CDR2 is FRNRAP. There are 13 residues in the CDR3. With 4 bases removed from V and 8 bases from J, the gap between germline ends came to 14 bases. CDR3: CASGSVPGEGYTF. CDR3 DNA: TGTGCTAGTGGTTCCGTCCCCGGGGAAGGCTACACCTTC.